This paragraph covers one T cell receptor beta chain sequence. Its target is unknown. Produced via immunoSEQ multiplex PCR; TCRdb's table is partial and in-frame only. The repertoire includes around 70,000 clones, about 90% of them detected once, and roughly 8.3% sits in the top ten. The data are from a study of T cell responses to AZD1222 COVID-19 vaccine. Study-level points and caveats: Only after the peak T cell response were repertoires sampled.

The CDR3 sequence is 14 residues long. Trimming shortened V by 6 bases and J by 1 base, and 12 bases separated the two germline ends. Germline CDR1 reads SEHNR; CDR2 reads FQNEAQ (reference sequence). The sequences come from peripheral blood, collected on day 0 of AZD1222 vaccination. The rearrangement joins TRBV7-9 to TRBJ1-1; D is uncertain. This TCR came from an adult in good health. Here the CDR3 DNA reads TGTGCCAGCAGGTCGGGCTTGGAGAACACTGAAGCTTTCTTT. Its protein is CASRSGLENTEAFF.